There are a few counts of the clone carrying this TCR beta chain. At one end the junction does not follow the germline gene, possibly because of a read error. This sample's RNA came from whole unsorted tissue. The CDR3 is 14 amino acids. The germline V gene has CDR1 MNHNY and CDR2 SVGAGI (reference sequence). A modified ARM-PCR protocol with three rounds of nested PCR amplified TCRbeta. From the multiplex PCR reads, TCRdb called clonotypes with MiXCR, one entry per CDR3 protein. The sample has approximately 75,000 distinct CDR3 sequences, over 75% seen once. The data originate from a study of tumor and adjacent non-tumor tissue in lung cancer. Across the study: About 4.2 million productive TCRbeta reads were obtained per sample on average.

The sequenced material came from lung tumor tissue. This receptor was identified in a woman aged 50 to 65 with non-small cell lung cancer. V and J are TRBV6-6 and TRBJ2-3; the D gene is possibly TRBD1 (6 bases). The CDR3 DNA sequence: TGTACCTGCAGTGCCCAGGGACACACAGTTACGCAGTATTTT. It encodes CTCSAQGHTVTQYF.